The present T cell receptor (beta chain) was sequenced within a study of shared clonotypes between healthy human individuals. Measured with immunoSEQ multiplex PCR; TCRdb has only the in-frame clones, and not every one. The sample consists of about 2.1 million clones, 90% to 95% of them appearing once. Terminally differentiated effector memory CD45RA+ cells were excluded from the naive CD8 cells, which were CD45RO-negative and positively selected for CCR7. Germline CDR1 SGHTA, CDR2 FQGNSA. Trimming left V 2 bases short and J 4 bases short, with 11 bases between. The CDR3 loop spans 15 amino acids. The chain joins TRBV7-2 to TRBJ2-2, with a possible D match to TRBD1 (5 bases). The receptor comes from a man between 18 and 29 years old in good health. Some clones in this sample may be carry-over from other donors' samples. The specimen was naive CD8+ T cells from PBMCs. CDR3: CASSLTGHPTGELFF. The CDR3 DNA reads TGTGCCAGCAGCTTAACCGGACACCCCACCGGGGAGCTGTTTTTT. The complete variable domain, with remaining parts taken from reference TRBV7-2 and TRBJ2-2, reads GAGVSQSPSNKVTEKGKDVELRCDPISGHTALYWYRQSLGQGLEFLIYFQGNSAPDKSGLPSDRFSAERTGGSVSTLTIQRTQQEDSAVYLCASSLTGHPTGELFFGEGSRLTVL.